These T cell receptor beta chains were read from a single sample in a study of cytomegalovirus exposure and HLA in healthy donors. Sequencing was performed with immunoSEQ multiplex PCR; in TCRdb, only in-frame clones are kept and a portion is missing. The data show roughly 200,000 clones, less than 80% seen once. Sequenced material: PBMCs. All receptors come from a woman younger than 45 in good health and CMV-seropositive. Both conserved end residues are part of each CDR3.

V | length | CDR3
TRBV9 | 12 | CASSTGGYGYTF
TRBV10-1 | 19 | CASNRKSPPGGEPYNEQFF
TRBV19 | 15 | CASSEGQAGRGEQFF
TRBV7-8 | 15 | CASSLILGRPRGYTF
TRBV18 | 13 | CASSLADSYGYTF
TRBV4-2 | 13 | CASRQPGDTEAFF
TRBV5-6 | 15 | CASSSTGGAITGYTF
TRBV4-1 | 19 | CASSQGYRGRDLVNTEAFF
TRBV2 | 16 | CASSEGTMRDNEKLFF
TRBV27 | 12 | CASRQGYQPQHF
TRBV7-7 | 16 | CASSLGLAGTQETQYF
TRBV5-6 | 14 | CASSLAGAIREQYF
TRBV19 | 14 | CASSTTGGNQPQHF
TRBV11-2 | 13 | CASSLPAGVEAFF
TRBV30 | 17 | CAYLPGLAGGSYNEQFF
TRBV10-1 | 13 | CASSEGTDYGYTF
TRBV6-1 | 18 | CASREHSNSQGMNTEAFF
TRBV7-9 | 15 | CASSSKDSGFYGYTF
TRBV11-2 | 14 | CASVLAGGPNEQFF
TRBV30 | 12 | CAWSVLYYEQYF
TRBV4-1 | 16 | CASSPYGQGDTGELFF
TRBV4-3 | 17 | CASSQDREISGANVLTF
TRBV6-1 | 17 | CASSAQSGQGPWLEQYF
TRBV7-2 | 15 | CASSSLTGGVYGYTF
TRBV9 | 22 | CASSGGYRASGGPEPTYNEQFF
TRBV9 | 18 | CASSVDGQGATGANVLTF
TRBV4-3 | 16 | CASSQGADRKPTEAFF
TRBV25-1 | 15 | CASRPSGTRFNEQYF
TRBV15 | 14 | CATSRDRAGPEQYF
TRBV5-4 | 15 | CASKFTGGSYNEQFF
TRBV30 | 11 | CAWGGNYGYTF
TRBV4-3 | 14 | CASSQSYRADTQYF
TRBV5-4 | 13 | CASSLAVYNEQFF
TRBV7-2 | 15 | CASRKGQGAHYGYTF
TRBV7-9 | 13 | CASRERVATEAFF
TRBV7-8 | 13 | CASTPGLAYEQYF
TRBV29-1 | 14 | CSVTGTSSSYEQYF